The entry below describes one T cell receptor beta chain. There are 13 residues in the CDR3. Trimming pared 5 bases from V and 7 bases from J, leaving 13 bases between. Germline lookup yields CDR1 SGHRS and CDR2 YFSETQ. The sample belongs to a study of blood T cell repertoires in COVID-19. Data came from immunoSEQ multiplex PCR; TCRdb stores just in-frame clones and leaves some out. The table includes 140,000 to 150,000 clones, under 80% detected once. The sample comprised peripheral blood. The receptor was derived from a man aged 60 to 69 with acute or convalescent COVID-19. The chain combines TRBV5-1 with TRBJ2-1; the D gene is possibly TRBD2 (6 bases). CDR3 DNA sequence: TGCGCCAGCAGATTTGGGGCGGGGAATGAGCAGTTCTTC. Encoded protein: CASRFGAGNEQFF.